This T cell receptor beta chain came from a study of response to subunit inactivated influenza vaccine. Notes on the study in general: It was suggested by the authors that few new T cells are recruited by each seasonal influenza vaccination.

Trimming removed 3 bases from V and 5 bases from J, with 13 bases in between. The CDR3 contains 15 residues. CDR1 is SGHTA, CDR2 FQGNSA, per germline. This clonotype came up a few times. Its antigen remains unknown. TCRdb itself ran the RT-PCR reads through MiXCR, one entry per CDR3 protein. The table includes 590,000 or so distinct CDR3 sequences, around 15% detected once. This chain links TRBV7-2 with TRBJ2-2, with a possible D match to TRBD2 (5 bases). Sequenced here: PBMCs from blood, sampled roughly 2 weeks before vaccination. The origin of this receptor is a man between 50 and 59 years old who received an inactivated influenza vaccine. CDR3 residues: CASSFARGQTGELFF. The CDR3 coding sequence is TGTGCCAGCAGCTTCGCGAGAGGGCAGACCGGGGAGCTGTTTTTT.